One sample yielded the 18 T cell receptor beta chains listed below, sequenced in a study of T-cell reconstitution after alpha-beta-depleted transplantation in children. A library of TCRbeta sequences, prepared with unique molecular identifiers, was generated. TCRdb reprocessed the PCR reads with MiXCR, giving one entry per CDR3 protein. The table lists about 980,000 distinct CDR3 sequences, about 29% of them singletons. The sequencing here drew on PBMCs, mostly from graft donor cells, taken 360 days after TCRalphabeta/CD19-depleted stem cell transplant. The source is a boy younger than two who had a stem cell transplant for SCID, so the T cells may come from the graft donor.

The genes are TRBV15 and TRBJ2-2, with D uncertain. Trimming took 0 bases from V and 0 from J, leaving 11 bases between them. Germline assignment: CDR1 LNHNV and CDR2 YYDKDF (reference sequence). There are 17 residues in the CDR3. In nucleotides, the CDR3 is TGTGCCACCAGCAGAGATTTAAGTCAAGCGAACACCGGGGAGCTGTTTTTT. This sequence encodes CATSRDLSQANTGELFF.

The chain is built from TRBV18 and TRBJ2-1; no clear D. Germline loops: CDR1 KGHSH, CDR2 LQKENI. There are 15 residues in the CDR3. V dropped 3 bases and J dropped 7 bases, with 16 bases sitting between them. The CDR3 coding sequence is TGTGCCAGCTCACCCCCCCGTGCCGGGTTGAATGAGCAGTTCTTC. This codes for CASSPPRAGLNEQFF.

This clonotype is a singleton in its sample. The chain uses TRBV6-1 and TRBJ2-1, with 13 bases matching TRBD2. The germline CDR1 and CDR2 sequences are MNHNS and SASEGT. The CDR3 covers 16 residues. Trimming took 6 bases from V and 8 from J; bases not matched to a gene: 10. The CDR3 sequence: CASSRTTSGGSDEQFF. The CDR3, as DNA: TGTGCCAGCAGCCGTACGACTAGCGGGGGGAGCGATGAGCAGTTCTTC.

There are a few counts of this clonotype. The rearrangement joins TRBV5-1 to TRBJ2-7; D unresolved. The germline V gene encodes CDR1 SGHRS and CDR2 YFSETQ. The CDR3 sequence is 14 residues long. V lost 4 bases to trimming and J lost 1 base, with 12 bases between them. CDR3 amino acids: CASSRSDGSYEQYF. DNA of the CDR3: TGCGCCAGCAGCAGAAGCGACGGATCCTACGAGCAGTACTTC.

This chain uses TRBV2 with TRBJ1-4; D is perhaps TRBD1 (6 bases). The length of the CDR3 is 15 residues. The V and J ends lost 6 bases and 7 bases respectively, with 18 bases between them. The germline CDR1 and CDR2 sequences are SNHLY and FYNNEI. Here the CDR3 reads CASRDRFRGTEKLFF. CDR3 in DNA: TGTGCCAGCAGAGATCGATTTAGGGGGACTGAAAAACTGTTTTTT.

V is TRBV7-3 and J is TRBJ2-1, with 8 bases fitting TRBD1. V lost 5 bases and J lost 13; bases outside the gene matches: 13. Germline assignment: CDR1 SGHTA and CDR2 FQGTGA. The CDR3 loop spans 14 amino acids. CDR3 sequence (DNA): TGTGCCAGCAGCCTAGGGACAGGTCCTGTATACCAGTTCTTC. This translates into CASSLGTGPVYQFF.

The chain links TRBV29-1 to TRBJ2-3, with D possibly TRBD2 on 5 matching bases. In germline, CDR1 is SQVTM, CDR2 ANQGSEA. V lost 4 bases, J lost 3 bases, and 8 bases lay in between. This CDR3 has 12 residues. The CDR3 is CSVVEGTDTQYF. CDR3 DNA sequence: TGCAGCGTTGTTGAGGGAACAGATACGCAGTATTTT.

In its sample, this clonotype was seen a few times. The chain has TRBV2 and TRBJ2-7; D is unresolved. The CDR3 runs to 14 residues. V lost 6 bases to trimming and J lost 2 bases, with 14 bases between them. Germline CDR1 is SNHLY and CDR2 is FYNNEI. The CDR3: CASRSRAGTYEQYF. For the CDR3, the DNA is TGTGCCAGCAGGAGCCGTGCCGGCACCTACGAGCAGTACTTC.

CDR3 loop: CASSPREAFGNTIYF. CDR3 in DNA: TGTGCCAGCAGCCCTCGTGAGGCGTTTGGAAACACCATATATTTT. The gene calls are TRBV12-3 or TRBV12-4 and TRBJ1-3; D is unclear. The ends were cut back, 6 bases at V and 3 bases at J, with 15 bases in the middle. The CDR3 extends over 15 amino acids.

In this sample, this clonotype turned up a few times. The rearrangement joins TRBV12-3 or TRBV12-4 to TRBJ2-1; D remains unclear. This CDR3 region has 15 residues. V was pared by 5 bases and J by 0 bases, with 11 bases between. The CDR3 DNA is TGTGCCAGCAGTCCCGGGCCGCACTCCTACAATGAGCAGTTCTTC. Translating gives CASSPGPHSYNEQFF.

V and J are TRBV12-3 or TRBV12-4 and TRBJ1-5, with D possibly TRBD1 on 5 matching bases. The CDR3 covers 14 residues. V was trimmed by 7 bases and J by 7 bases, leaving 17 bases between them. The CDR3, as DNA: TGTGCCAGCACCTCTCCCGGGACGAGGCAGCCCCAGCATTTT. Residues: CASTSPGTRQPQHF.

The V and J genes are TRBV12-3 or TRBV12-4 and TRBJ2-4; 8 bases align to TRBD1. Unmatched junction bases numbered 10, after V lost 3 bases and J lost 6 bases. CDR3 size: 16 residues. CDR3 coding DNA: TGTGCCAGCAGTTTGCGGACAGGGTACGGGGGAAACATTCAGTACTTC. Its protein is CASSLRTGYGGNIQYF.

This clonotype was picked up many times. The chain joins TRBV4-3 to TRBJ2-5; D not certain. This CDR3 contains 13 residues. Germline V gives CDR1 LGHNA, CDR2 YSLEER. The germline V and J ends were trimmed by 1 base and 5 bases, with 8 bases remaining between them. The CDR3 here is CASSQAVGETQYF. CDR3 sequence (DNA): TGCGCCAGCAGCCAAGCGGTGGGTGAGACCCAGTACTTC.

V is TRBV20-1 and J is TRBJ1-5; the D is unclear. V was clipped by 0 bases and J by 4 bases, with 10 bases between them. This CDR3 has 14 residues. In germline, CDR1 is DFQATT, CDR2 SNEGSKA (reference sequence). The CDR3 spells CSARERVGNQPQHF. The CDR3 DNA reads TGCAGTGCTAGAGAGAGGGTAGGGAATCAGCCCCAGCATTTT.

As concerns this clonotype: A junction end diverges from the germline sequence, so it may reflect a read error. V and J are TRBV6-2 or TRBV6-3 and TRBJ2-1; 8 bases agree with TRBD1. From germline, CDR1 is MNHEY and CDR2 SVGEGT. This CDR3 spans 13 amino acids. Here the CDR3 DNA reads TGTGCCAGCAGTTCGGGACAGGTTAATGACCAGTTCTTC. The encoded protein is CASSSGQVNDQFF.

This clonotype was counted a few times. The rearrangement joins TRBV5-1 to TRBJ1-1, with a tentative D call TRBD1 (6 bases). Germline-derived CDR1 and CDR2 are SGHRS and YFSETQ. The CDR3 sequence is 15 residues long. Trimming cost V 2 bases and J 1 base, with 12 bases left between them. This chain's CDR3 is CASSFLTGPNTEAFF. The DNA for the CDR3 is TGCGCCAGCAGCTTTCTGACAGGCCCGAACACTGAAGCTTTCTTT. Complete variable domain (other parts from reference TRBV5-1 and TRBJ1-1): KAGVTQTPRYLIKTRGQQVTLSCSPISGHRSVSWYQQTPGQGLQFLFEYFSETQRNKGNFPGRFSGRQFSNSRSEMNVSTLELGDSALYLCASSFLTGPNTEAFFGQGTRLTVV.

At least ten counts were recorded for this clonotype. The chain is built from TRBV4-2 and TRBJ2-2; no reliable D call. With 4 bases removed from V and 1 base from J, the gap between germline ends came to 10 bases. The CDR3 sequence is 15 residues long. Germline CDR1 and CDR2: LGHNA and YNFKEQ. CDR3 amino acids: CASSPRQKNTGELFF. CDR3 bases: TGTGCCAGCAGCCCCAGGCAAAAGAACACCGGGGAGCTGTTTTTT.

This clonotype was picked up a small number of times. CDR3 amino acids: CASSQGYSGEIDYYGYTF. The CDR3 region has the DNA TGCGCCAGCAGCCAAGGGTATTCAGGGGAAATCGATTACTATGGCTACACCTTC. This sequence joins TRBV4-1 and TRBJ1-2; perhaps TRBD1 as D (6 bases). With 1 base removed from V and 3 bases from J, the gap between germline ends came to 21 bases. The CDR3 extends over 18 amino acids. Germline lookup yields CDR1 MGHRA and CDR2 YSYEKL.